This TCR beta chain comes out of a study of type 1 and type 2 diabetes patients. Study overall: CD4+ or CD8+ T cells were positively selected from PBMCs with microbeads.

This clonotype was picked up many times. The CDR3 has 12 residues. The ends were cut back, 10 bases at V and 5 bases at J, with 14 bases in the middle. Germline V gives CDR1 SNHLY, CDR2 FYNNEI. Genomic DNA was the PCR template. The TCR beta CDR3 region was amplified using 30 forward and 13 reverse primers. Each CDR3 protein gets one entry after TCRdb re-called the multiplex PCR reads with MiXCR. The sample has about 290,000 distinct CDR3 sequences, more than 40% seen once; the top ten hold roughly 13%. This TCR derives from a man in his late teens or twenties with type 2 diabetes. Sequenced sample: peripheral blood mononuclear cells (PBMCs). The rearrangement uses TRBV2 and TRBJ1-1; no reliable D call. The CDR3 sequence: CATLGVRTEAFF. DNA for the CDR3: TGTGCCACCTTAGGTGTTAGGACTGAAGCTTTCTTT.